This T cell receptor (beta chain) was identified in a study of blood T cell repertoires in COVID-19. Study-wide background: In each case, the material was cDNA or gDNA derived from T cells, B-cell-depleted T cells, or PBMCs.

Authors' data handling: Counts of nucleated cells, estimated from reference gene primer amplification, were obtained. Clones were read by immunoSEQ multiplex PCR, and TCRdb kept only the in-frame ones, dropping some. The D gene and trimming were derived from the DNA, and the V and J assignments and clone size from that table. The sample includes about 210,000 clones, about nine tenths of them seen just once. The V gene's germline CDR1 is SGHTA and CDR2 FQGNSA. The CDR3 length is 15 residues. V dropped 1 base and J dropped 1 base, with 10 bases sitting between them. The clonotype was recovered from a woman in her 70s with acute or convalescent COVID-19. This chain joins TRBV7-2 and TRBJ1-1; D not resolved. Sequenced material: peripheral blood. The CDR3 region is CASSLVRISNTEAFF. In DNA form, the CDR3 reads TGTGCCAGCAGCTTAGTCAGAATCTCGAACACTGAAGCTTTCTTT.